These 15 T cell receptor beta chains were sequenced from one sample in a study of memory CD8 T cells in hepatitis C reinfection. Assay: immunoSEQ multiplex PCR; the TCRdb copy retains only in-frame clones and omits some. This sample has over 45,000 clones, with 85% to 90% found just once. This sample's time point: pre-reinfection, 55 to 20 weeks before reinfection detection. The sorted cells went straight to TCR sequencing with no prior in vitro expansion. Specimen: naive CD8+ T cells sorted from blood. These receptor sequences come from a young man with hepatitis C virus infection.

The V call is TRBV6-5, the J call TRBJ1-5, with D hard to call. CDR3 size: 11 residues. In germline, CDR1 is MNHEY, CDR2 SVGAGI. The V gene lost 5 bases and the J gene lost 7 bases, with 6 bases spanning the gap. CDR3 loop: CASSESQPQHF. The CDR3 nucleotides are TGTGCCAGCAGTGAGTCCCAGCCCCAGCATTTT.

This sequence joins TRBV27 and TRBJ2-2; 10 bases map to TRBD2. Germline trimming cut 7 bases from V and 3 bases from J; bases unmatched to any gene: 2. This CDR3 is built from 14 residues. Looked up from germline, CDR1 is MNHEY and CDR2 is SMNVEV (reference sequence). CDR3 amino acids: CASKREGDTGELFF. CDR3 bases: TGTGCCAGCAAGCGGGAGGGCGACACCGGGGAGCTGTTTTTT.

This clone appeared once. V usage is TRBV7-2 and J usage is TRBJ2-7, with a tentative D call TRBD2 (5 bases). Per the germline V gene, CDR1 is SGHTA and CDR2 is FQGNSA. Trimming took off 1 base at V and 2 bases at J, with 6 bases between the two ends. The CDR3 extends over 13 amino acids. CDR3 in amino acids: CASSLVATYEQYV. The CDR3, as DNA: TGTGCCAGCAGCTTAGTAGCGACCTACGAGCAGTACGTC.

This chain links TRBV19 with TRBJ2-7; D perhaps matches TRBD2 (5 bases). Trimming shortened V by 3 bases and J by 5 bases, and 17 bases separated the two germline ends. In germline, CDR1 is LNHDA, CDR2 SQIVND (reference sequence). This CDR3 is 15 amino acids long. CDR3 amino acids: CASSISHGGVNEQYF. The DNA of the CDR3 is TGTGCCAGTAGTATTTCCCATGGAGGTGTTAACGAGCAGTACTTC.

This chain links TRBV5-8 with TRBJ2-7, with TRBD2 matching over 10 bases. The CDR3 is 15 amino acids. V was clipped by 2 bases and J by 2 bases; unmatched bases: 4. Germline V gene sequence: CDR1 SGHTS, CDR2 YDEGEE. CDR3 bases: TGTGCCAGCAGCTTAAGAGCGGGGGGGACCTACGAGCAGTACGTC. It yields the protein CASSLRAGGTYEQYV.

The chain links TRBV7-3 to TRBJ2-7; TRBD1 aligns across 7 bases. Per germline, CDR1 SGHTA and CDR2 FQGTGA. The CDR3 contains 13 residues. The CDR3 here is CGRGGQIRYEQYF. The DNA of the CDR3 is TGTGGTCGTGGGGGACAGATACGCTACGAGCAGTACTTC.

The chain is built from TRBV2 and TRBJ2-2, with D perhaps matching TRBD1 (5 bases). This CDR3 comprises 15 residues. Germline-derived CDR1 and CDR2 are SNHLY and FYNNEI. V was pared by 6 bases and J by 4 bases, with 15 bases between. CDR3 residues: CASSRRVTGTGELFF. The CDR3 nucleotides read TGTGCCAGCAGCCGCAGGGTGACGGGCACCGGGGAGCTGTTTTTT.

The chain is built from TRBV7-8 and TRBJ2-1, with TRBD1 matching 8 bases. Germline V CDR1 and CDR2: SGHVS, FQNEAQ. V dropped 1 base and J dropped 4; count of bases not matched to a gene: 6. This CDR3 is built from 16 residues. The DNA of the CDR3 is TGTGCCAGCAGCTTAGGGACAGGGCTTCCTTACAATGAGCAGTTCTTC. Encoded protein: CASSLGTGLPYNEQFF.

The chain combines TRBV7-2 with TRBJ2-3, with a tentative D call TRBD1 (5 bases). The germline gives CDR1 SGHTA, CDR2 FQGNSA. V lost 2 bases to trimming and J lost 5 bases, with 14 bases between them. This CDR3 has 15 residues. The CDR3, as DNA: TGTGCCAGCAGCTTAATAGATCAGGGCGAAGATACGCAGTATTTT. Its translation: CASSLIDQGEDTQYF.

This chain joins TRBV28 and TRBJ1-5; D is perhaps TRBD1 (6 bases). V lost 3 bases, J lost 2 bases, and 17 bases lay in between. CDR3 length equals 17 residues. The germline gives CDR1 MDHEN, CDR2 SYDVKM. The CDR3 protein is CASSFGSGETGNQPQHF. The CDR3 DNA is TGTGCCAGCAGTTTTGGTTCAGGGGAGACGGGCAATCAGCCCCAGCATTTT.

The chain couples TRBV21-1 to TRBJ2-1; the table assigns TRBD2, which was not confirmed against the DNA. TRBV21-1 counts as a pseudogene. The CDR3 runs 14 residues. The CDR3 loop reads CASSDRDSDNEQFF. Written as DNA, the CDR3 is TGTGCCAGCAGCGACCGGGATTCCGACAATGAGCAGTTCTTC.

CDR3 sequence: CACDGGGQETQYF. CDR3 coding DNA: TGTGCCTGCGACGGGGGGGGCCAAGAGACCCAGTACTTC. V usage is TRBV6-1 and J usage is TRBJ2-5, with 8 bases aligning to TRBD2. The V segment lost 11 bases and the J segment 1 base; nucleotides outside the gene matches: 6. CDR3 length equals 13 residues. Germline CDR1 reads MNHNS; CDR2 reads SASEGT.

This chain uses TRBV5-1 with TRBJ1-1; 7 nucleotides line up with TRBD1. Trimming took 0 bases from V and 1 from J; bases not matched to a gene: 6. There are 16 residues in the CDR3. Per germline, CDR1 SGHRS and CDR2 YFSETQ. The CDR3 region has the DNA TGCGCCAGCAGCTTGGTGGGCAGGGGGTCGAACACTGAAGCTTTCTTT. Translating gives CASSLVGRGSNTEAFF. Looking up the rest from reference TRBV5-1 and TRBJ1-1 gives the full variable domain: KAGVTQTPRYLIKTRGQQVTLSCSPISGHRSVSWYQQTPGQGLQFLFEYFSETQRNKGNFPGRFSGRQFSNSRSEMNVSTLELGDSALYLCASSLVGRGSNTEAFFGQGTRLTVV.

This sequence joins TRBV27 and TRBJ1-1; TRBD1 aligns across 8 bases. The CDR3 runs 14 residues. CDR1 MNHEY and CDR2 SMNVEV come from the germline V gene (reference sequence). V was pared by 5 bases and J by 6 bases, with 8 bases of the junction left unmatched. As DNA, the CDR3 is TGTGCCAGCAGTCCCCAGACAGGGGTACCTGAAGCTTTCTTT. The encoded protein is CASSPQTGVPEAFF.

The chain is built from TRBV7-9 and TRBJ1-2; 10 positions agree with TRBD1. CDR3 length: 14 amino acids. V lost 1 base and J lost 4; bases outside the gene matches: 0. From germline, CDR1 is SEHNR and CDR2 FQNEAQ (reference sequence). CDR3 bases: TGTGCCAGCAGCTTAGGACAGGGGGCCTATGGCTACACCTTC. This gives the protein CASSLGQGAYGYTF.